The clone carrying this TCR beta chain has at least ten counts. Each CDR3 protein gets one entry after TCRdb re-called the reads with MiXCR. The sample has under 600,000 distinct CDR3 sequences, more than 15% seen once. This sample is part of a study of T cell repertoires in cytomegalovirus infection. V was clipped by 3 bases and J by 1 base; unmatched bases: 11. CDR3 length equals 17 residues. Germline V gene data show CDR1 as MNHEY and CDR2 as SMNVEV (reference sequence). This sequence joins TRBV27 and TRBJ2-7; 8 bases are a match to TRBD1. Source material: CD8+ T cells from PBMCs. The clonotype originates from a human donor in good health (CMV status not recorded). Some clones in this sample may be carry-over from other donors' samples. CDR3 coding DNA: TGTGCCAGCAGTTTGGTTTCCCTTCGGACAGGGTCCTACGAGCAGTACTTC. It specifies CASSLVSLRTGSYEQYF.